This TCR beta chain was documented in a study of T cell responses to AZD1222 COVID-19 vaccine. Findings and caveats of the study: Donors were largely white British and mainly female; clonal diversity was possibly underestimated. Within unmutated variant regions lay the reported targets of nearly half of spike-specific TCRs.

A note on this clone: Antigen specificity is unknown.

The germline V gene has CDR1 SGHTA and CDR2 FQGNSA. Trimming pared 0 bases from V and 0 bases from J, leaving 12 bases between. This CDR3 has 17 residues. Sequenced by immunoSEQ multiplex PCR; TCRdb stores in-frame clones only, minus some. The sample holds around 67,000 clones, under 90% seen once. This clonotype originated in an adult who received the AZD1222 COVID-19 vaccine. Here the sequenced sample was peripheral blood, taken 28 days after the second AZD1222 dose. The genes are TRBV7-2 and TRBJ2-4; maybe TRBD2 (6 bases). CDR3 sequence (DNA): TGTGCCAGCAGCTTAGCAGGAGGGGCCCTAGCCAAAAACATTCAGTACTTC. Translated, it gives CASSLAGGALAKNIQYF.